This T cell receptor beta chain was documented in a study of blood T cell repertoires in COVID-19 (TCRdb year 2020). Context from the whole study: The collaborator samples originated in the United States, Italy and Spain and spanned the acute and convalescent phases of COVID-19. The prospective study material was composed of cDNA or gDNA derived from T cells, B-cell-depleted T cells, or PBMCs. Subjects who had been exposed to COVID-19, were actively infected with it, or had recovered from it provided the deeply sampled blood TCRbeta repertoires that made up the dataset. A freely available public database, intended as a resource for researchers studying the immune response to SARS-CoV-2, is where the repertoires were released. The samples were drawn from two sources: the first 160 participants of the ongoing ImmuneRACE study, and fewer than 1,500 subjects contributed by 6 global collaborators. Sample metadata almost always included a de-identified subject ID, COVID-19 status, age in years and sex. Where HLA class I and class II types were available, the types were taken from metadata supplied by the sample provider, not from assay-based typing.

TCRbeta CDR3 regions were amplified from genomic DNA by means of the immunoSEQ Assay, a bias-controlled multiplex PCR. Per the authors' processing: The number of nucleated cells in each sample was estimated from the amplification of reference gene primers within the assay. To quantify the absolute abundance of each unique TCRbeta CDR3 rearrangement, sequence reads were collapsed and filtered. For each sample, productive Simpson clonality was calculated as the square root of Simpson's diversity index across productive rearrangements. Sourced from immuneACCESS, this table was stored by TCRdb with only in-frame sequences that have V and J called. A share of the clones is absent; for the studies checked, an unresolved V gene accounts for under half, and the remainder has no known explanation. The DNA was the basis for D and trimming; V, J and clone size are from that table. The sample data list hundreds of thousands of clones, and approximately 90% of these were observed just once. The ten largest clones represent just over 0.7% of the sample.

Collaborating institutions collected whole blood in K2EDTA tubes following their own protocols. For TCRbeta analysis, collaborators shipped samples as frozen whole blood, isolated PBMCs, or DNA extracted from either of those sample types. General findings and caveats noted by the study authors: How much clinical and demographic metadata was included differed by source and by participant, and the metadata was provided uncurated.

A note on this clone: Its antigen specificity is not known. Per-base qualities were not stored, and no clone one base away is much larger.

Sequences were obtained from peripheral blood. This TCR derives from a man aged 35 to 55 with acute or convalescent COVID-19.

The nucleotides are TGTGCCAGCAGCTTAGGGGGAGGCGGCAATCAGCCCCAGCATTTT. This yields the protein CASSLGGGGNQPQHF. The chain links TRBV7-7 with TRBJ1-5; the D gene remains uncertain. V is cut by 1 base and J by 2 bases, and the space between the germline ends is 9 bases. For CDR1 and CDR2, the germline V gene (reference sequence) lists SSHAT and FNYEAQ. The CDR3 runs 15 residues from the cysteine to the phenylalanine. Here the CDR3 DNA is all that survives: 45 bases in frame from base 1. The CDR3, completed at both ends by the reference TRBV7-7 and TRBJ1-5 genes, gives the full variable domain GAGVSQSPRYKVTKRGQDVTLRCDPISSHATLYWYQQALGQGPEFLTYFNYEAQPDKSGLPSDRFSAERPEGSISTLTIQRTEQRDSAMYRCASSLGGGGNQPQHFGDGTRLSIL.